This T cell receptor (beta chain) is drawn from a study of T cells in Graves' hyperthyroidism and ophthalmopathy. Study-level results: Blood held most thyroid clonotypes expanded above 0.001 frequency.

The sample holds a few counts of this clonotype. The target antigen is unknown. Amplification of TCR beta CDR3 regions used RNA as the template. First-round RT-PCR with HTBI primers amplified the TCR CDR3 region. Using its own MiXCR run on the multiplex PCR reads, TCRdb lists one record per CDR3 protein. The table lists 600,000 to 750,000 distinct CDR3 sequences, 15% to 20% of them singletons. The CDR3 runs 14 residues. In germline, CDR1 is MNHEY, CDR2 SVGEGT. V was cut by 2 bases and J by 6 bases, with 13 bases left in between. Source material: blood. The TCR comes from a man between 45 and 60 years old with Graves' hyperthyroidism. This chain links TRBV6-2 or TRBV6-3 with TRBJ1-1; D unclear. CDR3 in DNA: TGTGCCAGCAGTTACGGGTCACGGACTCCTGAAGCTTTCTTT. Residues: CASSYGSRTPEAFF.